The next 9 T cell receptor beta chains were all read from a single sample in a study of identical twins. One entry per CDR3 protein results from TCRdb running MiXCR on the 5' RACE reads. The sample lists about 240,000 distinct CDR3 sequences, about 10% occurring once. Specimen: memory T cells sorted from blood. These receptors were obtained from a middle-aged man in good health.

The chain joins TRBV20-1 to TRBJ2-2; TRBD2 agrees at 10 bases. The trim removed 3 bases at V and 3 bases at J, leaving 4 bases unmatched. The CDR3 extends over 15 amino acids. Germline V gene data show CDR1 as DFQATT and CDR2 as SNEGSKA (reference sequence). The CDR3 spells CSASPSGGYTGELFF. CDR3 coding DNA: TGCAGTGCTAGTCCTAGCGGGGGTTACACCGGGGAGCTGTTTTTT.

This clonotype was observed at least ten times. The chain joins TRBV6-5 to TRBJ2-5, with 8 bases identical to TRBD1. Germline CDR1 and CDR2: MNHEY and SVGAGI. CDR3 length equals 16 residues. V lost 0 bases, J lost 5 bases, and 8 bases stayed unmatched. The CDR3 protein is CASSYSKTGAIETQYF. CDR3 nucleotide sequence: TGTGCCAGCAGTTACTCGAAGACAGGGGCCATCGAGACCCAGTACTTC.

This clonotype was recorded many times. The V call is TRBV12-3 or TRBV12-4, the J call TRBJ2-7; tentative D call: TRBD1 (5 bases). The ends were cut back, 5 bases at V and 2 bases at J, with 10 bases in the middle. The CDR3 is 13 amino acids. CDR3 amino acids: CASSVQVTYEQYF. The CDR3 DNA reads TGTGCCAGCAGTGTACAGGTTACCTACGAGCAGTACTTC.

This clonotype was counted ten times or more. V is TRBV6-2 or TRBV6-3 and J is TRBJ2-1, with D perhaps matching TRBD1 or TRBD2 (5 bases each). Per the germline V gene, CDR1 is MNHEY and CDR2 is SVGEGT. Deletions cut 7 bases from V and 8 bases from J, with 12 bases between. The CDR3 sequence is 12 residues long. The CDR3 is CASTTSGHEQFF. DNA for the CDR3: TGTGCCAGCACGACGTCGGGGCATGAGCAGTTCTTC.

This clonotype was seen many times. The V and J genes are TRBV27 and TRBJ2-1; no reliable D call. The V gene's germline CDR1 is MNHEY and CDR2 SMNVEV (reference sequence). V dropped 5 bases and J dropped 0 bases, with 5 bases sitting between them. This CDR3 spans 13 amino acids. CDR3 protein: CASSSSSYNEQFF. Here the CDR3 DNA reads TGTGCCAGCAGTAGTTCCTCCTACAATGAGCAGTTCTTC.

This clonotype has a handful of counts. The chain uses TRBV6-5 and TRBJ1-4, with D maybe TRBD1 (5 bases). The germline gives CDR1 MNHEY, CDR2 SVGAGI. The CDR3 is 17 amino acids. The V end was cut by 2 bases, the J end by 4 bases, with 17 bases between. CDR3 nucleotide sequence: TGTGCCAGCAGTTACGGGCCCCGACAGAGCTATAATGAAAAACTGTTTTTT. This encodes CASSYGPRQSYNEKLFF.

This chain uses TRBV9 with TRBJ2-7; perhaps TRBD1 as D (5 bases). CDR1 and CDR2 (germline): SGDLS, YYNGEE. V was trimmed by 4 bases and J by 0 bases, leaving 14 bases between them. The CDR3 contains 15 residues. The CDR3 region is CASSPQAGFSYEQYF. The CDR3 coding sequence is TGTGCCAGCAGCCCGCAGGCAGGGTTCTCCTACGAGCAGTACTTC.

This clonotype appeared a single time. The chain has TRBV6-5 and TRBJ1-4; weak D call: TRBD1 (6 bases). The germline V gene encodes CDR1 MNHEY and CDR2 SVGAGI. The CDR3 is 15 residues long. Trimming stripped 0 bases from V and 8 bases from J, with 13 bases between. The CDR3, as DNA: TGTGCCAGCAGTTACTCGGGGGGCGCCGCGGAAAAACTGTTTTTT. Translating gives CASSYSGGAAEKLFF.

The rearrangement joins TRBV6-2 or TRBV6-3 to TRBJ2-4; 13 bases are a match to TRBD2. Looked up from germline, CDR1 is MNHEY and CDR2 is SVGEGT. The CDR3 sequence is 13 residues long. V dropped 6 bases and J dropped 15; count of bases not matched to a gene: 8. CDR3 DNA: TGTGCCAGCAGCGCCCCACTAGCGGGGGGGCTGTACTTC. Its translation: CASSAPLAGGLYF.